This T cell receptor (beta chain) was recorded in a study of blood T cell repertoires in COVID-19. Study as a whole: From T cells, B-cell-depleted T cells, or PBMCs came the material, which was cDNA or gDNA.

CDR3 length equals 16 residues. Germline-derived CDR1 and CDR2 are SGHRS and YFSETQ. V gave up 2 bases and J gave up 5 bases, with 19 bases separating them. Assay used: immunoSEQ multiplex PCR; TCRdb lists only in-frame clones, some missing. This sample has around 63,000 clones, with around 80% found just once. This sequence originates from a human donor in a cohort sampled during active COVID-19. V and J are TRBV5-1 and TRBJ1-1; TRBD1 is a possible D gene (6 bases). Sequencing was carried out using peripheral blood. CDR3 sequence (DNA): TGCGCCAGCAGCTTAGGCGGGGGCAGAGGTTGGACTGAAGCTTTCTTT. Protein product: CASSLGGGRGWTEAFF.